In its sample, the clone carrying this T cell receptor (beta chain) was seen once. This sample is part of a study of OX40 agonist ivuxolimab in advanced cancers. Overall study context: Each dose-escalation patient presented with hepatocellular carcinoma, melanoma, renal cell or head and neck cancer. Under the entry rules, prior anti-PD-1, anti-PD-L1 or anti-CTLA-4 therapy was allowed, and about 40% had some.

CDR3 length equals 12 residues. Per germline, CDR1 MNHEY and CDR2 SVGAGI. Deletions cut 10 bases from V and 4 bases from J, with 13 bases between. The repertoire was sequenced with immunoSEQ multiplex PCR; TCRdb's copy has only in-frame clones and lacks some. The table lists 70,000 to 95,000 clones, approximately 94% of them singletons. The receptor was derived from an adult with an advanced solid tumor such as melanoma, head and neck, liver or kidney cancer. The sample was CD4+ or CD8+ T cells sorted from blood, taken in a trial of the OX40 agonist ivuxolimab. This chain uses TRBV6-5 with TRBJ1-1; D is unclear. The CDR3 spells CATTAVGTEAFF. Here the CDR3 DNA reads TGTGCCACCACAGCCGTGGGCACTGAAGCTTTCTTT.